What follows is one TCR beta chain and its context. The sample belongs to a study of T cell changes during pregnancy in multiple sclerosis. This CDR3 region has 13 residues. Germline values: CDR1 SGHTA, CDR2 FQGNSA. V lost 5 bases and J lost 4, with 11 bases in between. Generated by immunoSEQ multiplex PCR, the TCRdb table keeps only in-frame clones and is missing some. Of about 38,000 clones listed, about 90% are singletons. The input for sequencing was CD4+ T cells from peripheral blood mononuclear cells, taken in the third trimester of pregnancy. The sequence came from a female donor in good health, enrolled as a control in a pregnancy study. V and J are TRBV7-2 and TRBJ1-1, with D perhaps matching TRBD1 (5 bases). The DNA for the CDR3 is TGTGCCAGCAGCGGGTTCGGGGGCACTGAAGCTTTCTTT. The encoded protein is CASSGFGGTEAFF.